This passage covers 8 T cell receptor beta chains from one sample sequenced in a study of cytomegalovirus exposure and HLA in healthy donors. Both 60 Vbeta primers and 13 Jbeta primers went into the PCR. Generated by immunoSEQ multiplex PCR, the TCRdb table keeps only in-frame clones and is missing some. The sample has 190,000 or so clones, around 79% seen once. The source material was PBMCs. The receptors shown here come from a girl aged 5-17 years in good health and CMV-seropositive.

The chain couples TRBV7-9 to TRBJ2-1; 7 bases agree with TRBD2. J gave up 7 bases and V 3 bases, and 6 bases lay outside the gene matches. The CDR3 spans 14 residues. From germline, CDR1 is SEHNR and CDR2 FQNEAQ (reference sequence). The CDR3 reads CASSFVGRGNEQFF. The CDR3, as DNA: TGTGCCAGCAGCTTCGTGGGGCGGGGGAATGAGCAGTTCTTC. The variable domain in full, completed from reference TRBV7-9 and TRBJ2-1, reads DTGVSQNPRHKITKRGQNVTFRCDPISEHNRLYWYRQTLGQGPEFLTYFQNEAQLEKSRLLSDRFSAERPKGSFSTLEIQRTEQGDSAMYLCASSFVGRGNEQFFGPGTRLTVL.

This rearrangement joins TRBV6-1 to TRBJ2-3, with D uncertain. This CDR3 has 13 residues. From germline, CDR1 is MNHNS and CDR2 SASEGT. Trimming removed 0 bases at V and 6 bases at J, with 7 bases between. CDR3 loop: CASSEAGADTQYF. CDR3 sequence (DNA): TGTGCCAGCAGTGAAGCAGGAGCGGATACGCAGTATTTT.

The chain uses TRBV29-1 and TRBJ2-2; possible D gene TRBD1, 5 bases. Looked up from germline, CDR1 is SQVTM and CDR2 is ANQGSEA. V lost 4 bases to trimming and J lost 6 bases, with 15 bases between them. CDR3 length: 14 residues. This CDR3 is CSVVWFRQPGELFF. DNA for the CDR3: TGCAGCGTTGTTTGGTTCAGACAGCCCGGGGAGCTGTTTTTT.

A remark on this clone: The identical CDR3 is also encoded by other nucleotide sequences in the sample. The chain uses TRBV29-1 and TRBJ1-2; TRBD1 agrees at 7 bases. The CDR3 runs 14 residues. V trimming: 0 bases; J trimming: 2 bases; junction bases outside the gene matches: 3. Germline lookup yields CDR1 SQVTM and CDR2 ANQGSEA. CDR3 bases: TGCAGCGTTGAAGAGGGGGACAGCAACTATGGCTACACCTTC. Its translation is CSVEEGDSNYGYTF. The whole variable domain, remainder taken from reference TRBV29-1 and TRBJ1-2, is SAVISQKPSRDICQRGTSLTIQCQVDSQVTMMFWYRQQPGQSLTLIATANQGSEATYESGFVIDKFPISRPNLTFSTLTVSNMSPEDSSIYLCSVEEGDSNYGYTFGSGTRLTVV.

The chain's CDR3 is CATTTFANTGELFF. The CDR3 DNA reads as TGTGCCACCACCACATTCGCGAACACCGGGGAGCTGTTTTTT. The chain carries TRBV2 and TRBJ2-2; no clear D. CDR1 is SNHLY and CDR2 is FYNNEI in the germline V gene. The CDR3 has 14 amino acids. V gave up 10 bases and J gave up 0 bases, with 12 bases separating them.

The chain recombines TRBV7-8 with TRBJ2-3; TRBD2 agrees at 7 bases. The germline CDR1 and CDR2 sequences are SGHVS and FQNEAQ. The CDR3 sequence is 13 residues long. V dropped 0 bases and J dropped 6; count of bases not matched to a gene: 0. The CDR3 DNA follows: TGTGCCAGCAGCTTAGCGGGGGGGGATACGCAGTATTTT. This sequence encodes CASSLAGGDTQYF.

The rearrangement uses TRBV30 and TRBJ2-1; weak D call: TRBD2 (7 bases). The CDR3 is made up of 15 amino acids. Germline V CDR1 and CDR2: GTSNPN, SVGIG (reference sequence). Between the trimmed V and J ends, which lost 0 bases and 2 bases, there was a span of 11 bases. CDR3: CAWSVTGTTYNEQFF. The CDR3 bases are TGTGCCTGGAGTGTAACAGGGACTACCTACAATGAGCAGTTCTTC.

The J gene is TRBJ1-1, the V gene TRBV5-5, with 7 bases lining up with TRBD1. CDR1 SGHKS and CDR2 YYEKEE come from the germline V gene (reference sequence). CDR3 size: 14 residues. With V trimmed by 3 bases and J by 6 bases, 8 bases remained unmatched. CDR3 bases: TGTGCCAGCAGCTCACGACAGGGCGAGGCTGAAGCTTTCTTT. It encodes CASSSRQGEAEAFF.